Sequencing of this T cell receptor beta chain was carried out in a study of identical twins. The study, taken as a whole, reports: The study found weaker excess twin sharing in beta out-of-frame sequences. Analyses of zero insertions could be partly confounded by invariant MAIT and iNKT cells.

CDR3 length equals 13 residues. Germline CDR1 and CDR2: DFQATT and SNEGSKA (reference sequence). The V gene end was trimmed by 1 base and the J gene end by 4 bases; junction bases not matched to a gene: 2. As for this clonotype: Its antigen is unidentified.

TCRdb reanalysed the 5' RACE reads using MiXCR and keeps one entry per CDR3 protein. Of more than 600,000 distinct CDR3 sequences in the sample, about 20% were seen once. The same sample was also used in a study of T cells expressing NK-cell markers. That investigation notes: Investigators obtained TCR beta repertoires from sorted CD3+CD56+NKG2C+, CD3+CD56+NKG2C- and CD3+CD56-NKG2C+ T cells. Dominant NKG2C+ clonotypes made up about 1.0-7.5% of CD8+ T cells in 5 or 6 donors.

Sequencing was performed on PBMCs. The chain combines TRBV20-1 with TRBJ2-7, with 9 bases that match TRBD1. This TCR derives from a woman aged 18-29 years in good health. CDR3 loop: CSARVDRGYEQYF. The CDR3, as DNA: TGCAGTGCTAGAGTCGACAGGGGGTACGAGCAGTACTTC.